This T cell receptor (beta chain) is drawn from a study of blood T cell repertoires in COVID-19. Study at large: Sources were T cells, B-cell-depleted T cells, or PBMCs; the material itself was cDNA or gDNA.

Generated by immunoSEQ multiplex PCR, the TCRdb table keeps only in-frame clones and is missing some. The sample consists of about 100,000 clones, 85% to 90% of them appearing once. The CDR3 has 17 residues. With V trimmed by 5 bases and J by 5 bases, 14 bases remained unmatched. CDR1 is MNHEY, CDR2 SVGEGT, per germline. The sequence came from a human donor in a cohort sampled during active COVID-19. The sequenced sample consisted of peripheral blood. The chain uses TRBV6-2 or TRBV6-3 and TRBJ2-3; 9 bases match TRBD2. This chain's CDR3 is CASSPSPLWRGGDTQYF. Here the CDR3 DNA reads TGTGCCAGCAGTCCCTCCCCTCTCTGGCGGGGGGGAGATACGCAGTATTTT.